A single sample is the source of the 23 T cell receptor beta chains below, sequenced in a study of cytomegalovirus exposure and HLA in healthy donors. Primers for the PCR totalled 60 Vbeta and 13 Jbeta. The method was immunoSEQ multiplex PCR; TCRdb's version includes in-frame clones alone and lacks a portion of them. This sample yields tens of thousands of clones, of which 65% to 70% are seen a single time; about 20% belongs to the top ten. The sample taken for sequencing was PBMCs. The receptors shown here come from a man aged 40-50 years in good health and CMV-seropositive.

This chain uses TRBV28 with TRBJ1-2; 8 bases line up with TRBD1. This CDR3 has 16 amino acids. V was clipped by 5 bases and J by 1 base; unmatched bases: 9. Looked up from germline, CDR1 is MDHEN and CDR2 is SYDVKM. CDR3 in DNA: TGTGCCAGCAGTCCTCTGGACAGGGTGCGTAACTATGGCTACACCTTC. It yields the protein CASSPLDRVRNYGYTF.

V and J are TRBV14 and TRBJ2-3; 7 bases agree with TRBD2. Germline V lookup: CDR1 SGHDN, CDR2 FVKESK. With 1 base clipped from V and 3 bases from J, the junction kept 1 base outside the gene matches. This CDR3 comprises 14 residues. The CDR3 sequence is CASSQGLATDTQYF. As DNA, the CDR3 is TGTGCCAGCAGCCAAGGACTAGCAACAGATACGCAGTATTTT.

The chain combines TRBV11-2 with TRBJ1-1; possibly TRBD1 for D (6 bases). The CDR3 loop spans 19 amino acids. The germline V gene encodes CDR1 SGHAT and CDR2 FQNNGV. V was cut by 4 bases and J by 7 bases, with 31 bases left in between. The CDR3 DNA reads TGTGCCAGCAGCTCAAAACCTACCCAAACGAGAGGACAGAGGCTTGAAGCTTTCTTT. It codes for CASSSKPTQTRGQRLEAFF.

The CDR3: CASRADRGGLETQYF. The CDR3, as DNA: TGTGCCAGCAGGGCCGACAGGGGGGGGCTCGAGACCCAGTACTTC. The chain uses TRBV6-1 and TRBJ2-5; 9 bases fit TRBD1. The CDR3 totals 15 residues. The V gene end was trimmed by 6 bases and the J gene end by 5 bases; junction bases not matched to a gene: 10. The germline V gene has CDR1 MNHNS and CDR2 SASEGT.

The chain is built from TRBV6-1 and TRBJ2-5; D remains ambiguous. Trimming left V 4 bases short and J 4 bases short, with 7 bases between. Germline V gene data show CDR1 as MNHNS and CDR2 as SASEGT. The CDR3 is made up of 12 amino acids. The CDR3 coding sequence is TGTGCCAGCAGTGTGGCTTCAGAGACCCAGTACTTC. This codes for CASSVASETQYF.

This chain links TRBV10-3 with TRBJ2-1, with 12 positions matching TRBD2. The CDR3 consists of 16 residues. The germline CDR1 and CDR2 sequences are ENHRY and SYGVKD. J gave up 2 bases and V 6 bases, and 5 bases lay outside the gene matches. CDR3 sequence: CAISGASGGAYNEQFF. CDR3 DNA sequence: TGTGCCATCAGCGGGGCTAGCGGGGGGGCCTACAATGAGCAGTTCTTC.

V and J are TRBV11-3 and TRBJ2-5; D possibly corresponds to TRBD2 (5 bases). The J call may be mistaken, given a closer DNA end match to TRBJ2-7. The CDR3 totals 15 residues. CDR1 and CDR2 from the germline V gene are SGHNT and YENEEA. CDR3 DNA sequence: TGTGCCAGCAGCCAGAGGGAGAGGGCGGCCTACGAGCAGTACTTC. Translated, it gives CASSQRERAAYEQYF.

This clone was seen just once. The chain combines TRBV2 with TRBJ1-5; D gene uncertain. This CDR3 is 15 amino acids long. Trimming stripped 2 bases from V and 2 bases from J, with 10 bases between. The germline V gene encodes CDR1 SNHLY and CDR2 FYNNEI. The CDR3 nucleotides are TGTGCCAGCAGTGAATCGGAGTGGGGCAATCAGCCCCAGCATTTT. Translation: CASSESEWGNQPQHF.

This clone was seen a few times. The rearrangement joins TRBV9 to TRBJ1-5; the D is unclear. V was shortened by 5 bases and J by 0 bases, with 12 bases between the two germline ends. The length of the CDR3 is 15 residues. Germline CDR1 and CDR2: SGDLS and YYNGEE. CDR3 residues: CASSNNICSNQPQHF. CDR3 DNA sequence: TGTGCCAGCAGTAATAATATATGTAGCAATCAGCCCCAGCATTTT.

This sequence joins TRBV5-4 and TRBJ2-7; D may be TRBD1 (6 bases). The length of the CDR3 is 15 residues. Trimming removed 0 bases at V and 2 bases at J, with 12 bases between. The germline V gene has CDR1 SGHNT and CDR2 YYREEE (reference sequence). CDR3: CASSLERDTAYEQYF. The DNA for the CDR3 is TGTGCCAGCAGCTTGGAACGGGACACGGCCTACGAGCAGTACTTC.

The rearrangement joins TRBV29-1 to TRBJ1-5; D perhaps matches TRBD1 (5 bases). V gave up 4 bases and J gave up 3 bases, with 10 bases separating them. Per germline, CDR1 SQVTM and CDR2 ANQGSEA. The length of the CDR3 is 13 residues. For the CDR3, the DNA is TGCAGCGTTGCTGGGGGGGACAATCAGCCCCAGCATTTT. Protein product: CSVAGGDNQPQHF.

This chain connects TRBV27 to TRBJ2-7; unclear D gene. CDR3 size: 11 residues. V gave up 5 bases and J gave up 6 bases, with 8 bases separating them. CDR1 is MNHEY, CDR2 SMNVEV, per germline (reference sequence). The CDR3 sequence: CASSVGSEQYF. CDR3 nucleotide sequence: TGTGCCAGCAGTGTCGGTAGCGAGCAGTACTTC.

The chain recombines TRBV5-1 with TRBJ1-3; possible D gene TRBD1, 5 bases. Germline values: CDR1 SGHRS, CDR2 YFSETQ. The V end lost 7 bases, the J end lost 1 base, and 15 bases lay between the germline ends. CDR3 size: 15 residues. CDR3 sequence (DNA): TGCGCCAGCTCTCCCGGGGACTTGTCTGGAAACACCATATATTTT. Translation gives CASSPGDLSGNTIYF.

This rearrangement joins TRBV6-5 to TRBJ1-4; TRBD1 matches 9 bases. V trimming: 5 bases; J trimming: 8 bases; junction bases outside the gene matches: 9. This CDR3 region has 15 residues. Germline values: CDR1 MNHEY, CDR2 SVGAGI. This chain's CDR3 is CASSPSGTGWEKLFF. The DNA of the CDR3 is TGTGCCAGCAGTCCCTCCGGGACAGGGTGGGAAAAACTGTTTTTT.

J is TRBJ2-7 and V is TRBV5-1; no clear D gene. Germline CDR1 is SGHRS and CDR2 is YFSETQ. With 4 bases removed from V and 1 base from J, the gap between germline ends came to 12 bases. The CDR3 has 14 amino acids. The CDR3 region is CASSLSSLSYEQYF. For the CDR3, the DNA is TGCGCCAGCAGCCTGAGTAGTCTTTCCTACGAGCAGTACTTC.

This rearrangement joins TRBV19 to TRBJ2-6; tentative D call: TRBD1 (5 bases). Trimming left V 6 bases short and J 0 bases short, with 9 bases between. This CDR3 contains 15 residues. Germline V gene data show CDR1 as LNHDA and CDR2 as SQIVND (reference sequence). The CDR3 nucleotides are TGTGCCAGTAGCCTACAGGCCTCTGGGGCCAACGTCCTGACTTTC. Translation gives CASSLQASGANVLTF.

V is TRBV18 and J is TRBJ1-1, with 8 bases identical to TRBD1. CDR3 length: 11 residues. CDR1 is KGHSH and CDR2 is LQKENI in the germline V gene. The ends lost 8 bases at V and 7 bases at J; junction bases unmatched: 3. The CDR3 loop reads CASGQGLEAFF. In DNA form, the CDR3 reads TGTGCCAGCGGACAGGGACTTGAAGCTTTCTTT.

CDR3 residues: CASRDREVNTEAFF. The CDR3 coding sequence is TGTGCCAGTAGGGACAGGGAAGTGAACACTGAAGCTTTCTTT. The V and J genes are TRBV19 and TRBJ1-1, with 8 bases that match TRBD1. This CDR3 comprises 14 residues. The trim removed 6 bases at V and 0 bases at J, leaving 3 bases unmatched. Germline-derived CDR1 and CDR2 are LNHDA and SQIVND (reference sequence).

This clone was seen a handful of times. This specimen includes other DNA sequences encoding the same CDR3. The chain links TRBV25-1 to TRBJ2-6; TRBD1 is a possible D gene (6 bases). CDR3 length: 18 amino acids. Per germline, CDR1 MGHDK and CDR2 SYGVNS. V lost 6 bases and J lost 0, with 18 bases in between. The CDR3 region has the DNA TGTGCCAGCAGAAACACTGTGACAGGACCCTCTGGGGCCAACGTCCTGACTTTC. Its protein is CASRNTVTGPSGANVLTF.

The chain recombines TRBV5-5 with TRBJ2-1; tentative D call: TRBD2 (6 bases). Germline CDR1 and CDR2: SGHKS and YYEKEE (reference sequence). CDR3 length equals 13 residues. Trimming shortened V by 2 bases and J by 9 bases, and 12 bases separated the two germline ends. The CDR3 loop is CASSLAGAREQFF. The CDR3, as DNA: TGTGCCAGCAGCTTAGCGGGTGCCCGTGAGCAGTTCTTC.

CDR3 residues: CAISESEGKQYF. CDR3 bases: TGTGCCATCAGTGAGTCGGAGGGGAAGCAGTACTTC. The chain recombines TRBV10-3 with TRBJ2-7, with a tentative D call TRBD2 (6 bases). Looked up from germline, CDR1 is ENHRY and CDR2 is SYGVKD. V gave up 0 bases and J gave up 8 bases, with 8 bases separating them. The CDR3 is 12 residues long.

V gene TRBV5-1 combines with J gene TRBJ2-3, with D unresolved. The length of the CDR3 is 14 residues. CDR1 and CDR2 from the germline V gene are SGHRS and YFSETQ. The V and J ends lost 1 base and 2 bases respectively, with 8 bases between them. The CDR3 region has the DNA TGCGCCAGCAGCTTGACGGAGCCCACAGATACGCAGTATTTT. This encodes CASSLTEPTDTQYF.

The rearrangement uses TRBV2 and TRBJ2-7; D may be TRBD1 (5 bases). Trimming pared 4 bases from V and 5 bases from J, leaving 12 bases between. Germline CDR1 and CDR2: SNHLY and FYNNEI. This CDR3 is built from 13 residues. The CDR3, as DNA: TGTGCCAGCAGTGGGGGCAGTACCAACGAGCAGTACTTC. Protein product: CASSGGSTNEQYF.